This TCR beta chain was recovered during a study of T cell responses to AZD1222 COVID-19 vaccine. Study findings and constraints: Compared with day 0, the breadth and depth of the Spike-specific TCR repertoire rose significantly after two doses of AZD1222.

Remarks on this clone: The antigen is unknown.

Germline V CDR1 and CDR2: SNHLY, FYNNEI. The V and J ends lost 7 bases and 0 bases respectively, with 12 bases between them. This CDR3 is 15 amino acids long. Measured with immunoSEQ multiplex PCR; TCRdb has only the in-frame clones, and not every one. The sample carries 100,000 to 130,000 clones, 87% recorded once. Analysis merged second doses at about 4 or about 12 weeks. The clonotype originates from an adult who received the AZD1222 COVID-19 vaccine. The gene calls are TRBV2 and TRBJ1-4; possibly TRBD1 for D (5 bases). Specimen: peripheral blood, collected 28 days after the second AZD1222 dose. This CDR3 is CASTQLGATNEKLFF. The DNA of the CDR3 is TGTGCCAGCACCCAACTGGGGGCAACTAATGAAAAACTGTTTTTT.